The present T cell receptor (delta chain) was sequenced within a study of γδ T cells in repeated Plasmodium falciparum infection. Turning to the study itself: The natural-infection arm compared Malian children under seasonal malaria with matched Australian children. Four controlled malaria infections with P. falciparum NF54 spanned less than 800 days.

Of note for this clone: Its antigen is unidentified. A far larger clone is one nucleotide away, so this likely arose from a read error. The identical CDR3 is also encoded by other nucleotide sequences in the sample.

Vgamma9/Vdelta2+ and Vdelta2-negative gammadelta T cells were flow-sorted from PBMC for bulk sequencing. The length of the CDR3 is 17 residues. Germline-derived CDR1 and CDR2 are GEAIGNYY and EKD. Findings and limits, study-wide: Many TCRgamma sequences overlapped between individuals in stable Vgamma9/Vdelta2+ repertoires.

TCRdb reanalysed the multiplex PCR reads via CATT. The data show roughly 48,000 delta-chain clones, 1.6% seen once. This clonotype was obtained from a pool of human donors (malaria-infected and uninfected, not separated). V is TRDV2 and J is TRDJ1, with TRDD3 matching 9 bases. No J gene was available from TCRdb, and it was assigned here by a germline match of the DNA. The sequencing input was gamma-delta T cells from blood. The CDR3 nucleotides are TGTGCTTGTGACACGCCGTACTGGGGGAAGTACACCGATAAACTCATCTTT. It specifies CACDTPYWGKYTDKLIF.